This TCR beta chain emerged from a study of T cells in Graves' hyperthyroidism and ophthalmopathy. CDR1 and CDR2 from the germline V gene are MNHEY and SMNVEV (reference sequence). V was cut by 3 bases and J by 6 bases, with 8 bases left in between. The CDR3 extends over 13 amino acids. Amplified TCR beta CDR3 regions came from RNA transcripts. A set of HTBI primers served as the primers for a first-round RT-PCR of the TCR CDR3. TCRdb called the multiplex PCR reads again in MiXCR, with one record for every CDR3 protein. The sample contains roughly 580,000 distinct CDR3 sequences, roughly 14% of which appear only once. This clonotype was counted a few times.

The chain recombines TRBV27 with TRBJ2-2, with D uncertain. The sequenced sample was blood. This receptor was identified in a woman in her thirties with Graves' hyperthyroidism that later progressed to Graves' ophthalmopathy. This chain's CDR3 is CASSFRFPGELFF. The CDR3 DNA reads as TGTGCCAGCAGTTTCCGGTTTCCCGGGGAGCTGTTTTTT.